A selection of T cell receptor beta chains follows, all from one sample in a study of blood T cell repertoires in COVID-19. Measured with immunoSEQ multiplex PCR; TCRdb has only the in-frame clones, and not every one. The sample yields roughly 430,000 clones, around nine tenths seen once. Sequencing used PBMCs or T cells enriched from blood (not recorded which). These receptors all stem from a woman aged 18-29 years who had been exposed to COVID-19. The CDR3 runs from the conserved cysteine through the conserved F or W. A D gene is named only where the DNA matches it firmly.

cdr3_aa | v_call | d_call | j_call
CASSLPGNIQYF | TRBV6-2/TRBV6-3 | . | TRBJ2-4
CASSRTERNTEAFF | TRBV3-1/TRBV3-2 | . | TRBJ1-1
CASGAGLNIQYF | TRBV12-3/TRBV12-4 | . | TRBJ2-4
CASSEDPGQGDGYTF | TRBV2 | TRBD1 | TRBJ1-2
CASSRRGPANEKLFF | TRBV19 | TRBD1 | TRBJ1-4
CASSAGLAGLRDTQYF | TRBV5-7 | TRBD2 | TRBJ2-3
CASSRGQGYEQYF | TRBV3-1/TRBV3-2 | TRBD1 | TRBJ2-7
CASSQGTGGSGELFF | TRBV2 | TRBD1 | TRBJ2-2
CASSQSTGINQPQHF | TRBV3-1/TRBV3-2 | TRBD1 | TRBJ1-5
CASSSRGGTGGRDTQYF | TRBV7-2 | TRBD1 | TRBJ2-3
CASRSETGPDNSPLHF | TRBV27 | . | TRBJ1-6
CASSPLASTDTQYF | TRBV18 | . | TRBJ2-3
CASSGDRRHGQPQHF | TRBV25-1 | TRBD1 | TRBJ1-5
CASSDSPGFTGELFF | TRBV6-4 | . | TRBJ2-2
CASSLDRGAGTDTQYF | TRBV4-3 | TRBD1 | TRBJ2-3